A selection of T cell receptor beta chains follows, all from one sample in a study of CD8 T cells in ankylosing spondylitis. TCRdb re-called the 5' RACE reads with MiXCR, one entry per CDR3 protein. The sample lists about 150,000 distinct CDR3 sequences; approximately 48% were seen once. Sequencing used synovial fluid, either unsorted or a sorted T cell fraction (not recorded which). Source of these receptors: a male donor with ankylosing spondylitis. Both conserved end residues are part of each CDR3. The size entry is marked missing in some rows and otherwise reads once, few, many or a size class.

j_call clone_size v_call cdr3_aa
TRBJ2-7 once TRBV7-8 CASSSTRQGSYEQYF
TRBJ1-1 few TRBV6-1 CASSPTGDLREAFF
TRBJ2-3 few TRBV29-1 CSAMTGSNTDTQYF
TRBJ2-2 . TRBV12-3/TRBV12-4 CASSLDRAPTGELFF
TRBJ2-7 few TRBV4-1 CASSQEWTGRYEQYF
TRBJ2-1 . TRBV12-3/TRBV12-4 CASSLSPGGWDNEQFF
TRBJ2-1 many TRBV12-3/TRBV12-4 CASSLWGYYNEQFF
TRBJ1-6 . TRBV28 CASSDTSPLHF
TRBJ2-1 . TRBV12-3/TRBV12-4 CASSFAGGLGEQFF
TRBJ2-2 . TRBV12-3/TRBV12-4 CASSFSANTGELFF
TRBJ2-7 once TRBV5-6 CASSSPGGGHEQYF
TRBJ2-1 . TRBV3-1 CASSQRGVGLDSYNEQFF
TRBJ1-4 . TRBV7-6 CASSLAGGSEKLFF
TRBJ2-5 . TRBV13 CASSLWDRETQYF
TRBJ2-1 . TRBV13 CASSDRGPYNEQFF
TRBJ2-3 . TRBV20-1 CSATRVRTDTQYF
TRBJ1-4 few TRBV10-3 CAISEQTGVREKLFF
TRBJ1-2 . TRBV12-3/TRBV12-4 CASKTGTWDYGYTF
TRBJ1-1 . TRBV21-1 CASSKGAGLNTEAFF
TRBJ2-1 . TRBV20-1 CSARIRDTNNEQFF
TRBJ1-1 . TRBV11-2 CASSLAGQGNTEAFF
TRBJ1-2 . TRBV20-1 CSARDWGVGGYTF
TRBJ1-2 many TRBV12-3/TRBV12-4 CASSLIFHPDYGYTF
TRBJ2-1 . TRBV6-2/TRBV6-3 CASSYSPWQGGRVLRPYNEQFF
TRBJ2-1 . TRBV5-1 CASSLVLAGEGDTYNEQFF
TRBJ1-2 few TRBV5-1 CASSTRDTAGYTF
TRBJ2-5 few TRBV5-4 CASSLLAGATETQYF
TRBJ2-1 . TRBV28 CASSLNPVGNEQFF
TRBJ1-4 . TRBV6-1 CASSGRQSLNEKLFF
TRBJ2-7 . TRBV28 CASSLLGRYEQYF
TRBJ2-1 . TRBV4-1 CASSQDPSGGGGEQFF
TRBJ1-2 . TRBV4-1 CASSQDGTVSPTVGGYTF
TRBJ2-1 many TRBV12-3/TRBV12-4 CASSLGERVYNEQFF
TRBJ2-1 few TRBV20-1 CSARGLAGVEQFF
TRBJ2-2 . TRBV7-9 CASSLAGHSNTGELFF
TRBJ2-1 . TRBV18 CASSPWSDNEQFF
TRBJ2-5 . TRBV29-1 CSGKRDRVRETQYF
TRBJ2-7 . TRBV20-1 CSARDLGQGGYEQYF
TRBJ1-5 . TRBV20-1 CSADEDRGPNSNQPQHF
TRBJ2-3 . TRBV9 CASSDTDTQYF
TRBJ2-1 few TRBV6-4 CASSPTDGTGGNEQFF